The 20 T cell receptor beta chains in this list originate from one sample, sequenced in a study of molecular identifiers for immune sequencing clone quantification (dated by TCRdb to the late 2010s). The receptor library was made with PCR. The data were produced on an Illumina HiSeq 4000. Starting from the raw public reads, TCRdb applied fastp trimming at Q25, assembled clones with MiXCR and retained in-frame beta chains. Identical CDR3 proteins give one entry, which carries the most common genes and DNA. This sample has about 640,000 distinct CDR3 sequences in its table, and nearly 20% of those were observed once. The top ten clonotypes cover roughly 0.83% of the sample. The sequencing sample was made of naive CD8+ T cells from blood, with Jurkat cell RNA spiked in. The sample's cell subset or site, from its label and the paper: FACS-sorted CD8+CD4-CCR7+CD45RA+ naive T cells. These receptors came from a human donor in good health. Some libraries in this study had Jurkat cell RNA spiked in.

This clonotype was found a few times. The rearrangement joins TRBV19 to TRBJ2-7; D ambiguous. Germline V gives CDR1 LNHDA, CDR2 SQIVND (reference sequence). This CDR3 is built from 15 residues. Between the trimmed V and J ends, which lost 3 bases and 2 bases, there was a span of 14 bases. CDR3 sequence reads: CASSILDGRAYEQYF. Here the CDR3 DNA reads TGTGCCAGTAGTATTTTGGACGGGCGAGCCTACGAGCAGTACTTC.

This clonotype was found a few times. The CDR3: CASSLLAGGPEQFF. CDR3 bases: TGTGCCAGCAGCTTGCTAGCGGGGGGGCCTGAGCAGTTCTTC. The V call is TRBV7-7, the J call TRBJ2-1; the match to TRBD2 covers 12 bases. This CDR3 has 14 residues. CDR1 and CDR2 from the germline V gene are SSHAT and FNYEAQ (reference sequence). J gave up 9 bases and V 3 bases, and 3 bases lay outside the gene matches.

This clonotype has only a few counts. The rearrangement links TRBV9 to TRBJ2-3; D ambiguous. CDR3 size: 15 residues. Germline V lookup: CDR1 SGDLS, CDR2 YYNGEE. The V end was cut by 0 bases, the J end by 0 bases, with 8 bases between. The CDR3: CASSVGTISTDTQYF. The CDR3 nucleotides are TGTGCCAGCAGCGTAGGAACAATTAGCACAGATACGCAGTATTTT.

This clonotype was seen a handful of times. Here the CDR3 DNA reads TGTGCCAGCAGTTTAGCGAACTCCGGGACTAGCGGGGGGCCCCATGCCGGGGAGCTGTTTTTT. It translates to CASSLANSGTSGGPHAGELFF. The chain recombines TRBV12-3 or TRBV12-4 with TRBJ2-2, with 15 positions matching TRBD2. V was clipped by 0 bases and J by 6 bases; unmatched bases: 14. The CDR3 is 21 residues long.

This clonotype was found many times. The genes are TRBV29-1 and TRBJ2-7; D is possibly TRBD2 (6 bases). The CDR3 loop spans 17 amino acids. Between the trimmed V and J ends, which lost 1 base and 2 bases, there was a span of 21 bases. Per the germline V gene, CDR1 is SQVTM and CDR2 is ANQGSEA. Here the CDR3 DNA reads TGCAGCGTTGAAGGGCCCGTCCGGGACGGCGGGGCCTACGAGCAGTACTTC. As protein: CSVEGPVRDGGAYEQYF.

This clonotype was found many times. The chain links TRBV6-5 to TRBJ2-7; TRBD1 matches 7 bases. Germline trimming cut 6 bases from V and 3 bases from J; bases unmatched to any gene: 11. The CDR3 loop spans 15 amino acids. CDR1 and CDR2 (germline): MNHEY, SVGAGI. In DNA form, the CDR3 reads TGTGCCAGCAGCTATGAAAGACAGGGTGACTACGAGCAGTACTTC. It translates to CASSYERQGDYEQYF.

V and J are TRBV19 and TRBJ2-7; D possibly corresponds to TRBD2 (6 bases). The CDR3 contains 14 residues. Trimming removed 3 bases from V and 7 bases from J, with 16 bases in between. Germline loops: CDR1 LNHDA, CDR2 SQIVND (reference sequence). CDR3 nucleotide sequence: TGTGCCAGTAGTATTGATGGAGGGGCCGGGGAGCAGTACTTC. Protein product: CASSIDGGAGEQYF.

The table lists this clonotype with many counts. The CDR3: CSARDRQGLYEQYF. Written as DNA, the CDR3 is TGCAGTGCTAGAGACCGACAGGGATTATACGAGCAGTACTTC. The rearrangement links TRBV20-1 to TRBJ2-7; TRBD1 aligns across 7 bases. The J segment lost 4 bases and the V segment lost 0 bases, leaving 6 bases of the junction unmatched. The CDR3 extends over 14 amino acids. Germline-derived CDR1 and CDR2 are DFQATT and SNEGSKA (reference sequence).

The table lists this clonotype with many counts. The genes are TRBV2 and TRBJ2-3, with D perhaps being TRBD1 or TRBD2 (5 bases each). CDR1 and CDR2 (germline): SNHLY, FYNNEI. This CDR3 spans 19 amino acids. V gave up 6 bases and J gave up 1 base, with 26 bases separating them. The DNA of the CDR3 is TGTGCCAGCAGCCTAGCAGGACATCGGCACATGTCGGGCACAGATACGCAGTATTTT. It encodes CASSLAGHRHMSGTDTQYF.

The chain couples TRBV27 to TRBJ1-6, with D possibly matching TRBD1 (6 bases). CDR1 is MNHEY and CDR2 is SMNVEV in the germline V gene (reference sequence). V dropped 11 bases and J dropped 3 bases, with 17 bases sitting between them. The CDR3 runs 15 residues. CDR3 sequence reads: CAGTRGGSYNSPLHF. CDR3 nucleotides: TGTGCCGGCACCAGGGGAGGAAGCTATAATTCACCCCTCCACTTT.

This clonotype was seen repeatedly, ten times or more. The chain carries TRBV20-1 and TRBJ1-1; D possibly corresponds to TRBD1 (6 bases). V was trimmed by 0 bases and J by 0 bases, leaving 14 bases between them. Germline lookup yields CDR1 DFQATT and CDR2 SNEGSKA (reference sequence). CDR3 size: 16 residues. Written as DNA, the CDR3 is TGCAGTGCTAGAGATCCGACAGGTTTTATGAACACTGAAGCTTTCTTT. Encoded protein: CSARDPTGFMNTEAFF.

In regard to this clonotype: A much larger clone is a single base away; this may be a read error. The chain employs TRBV29-1 and TRBJ2-1; no clear D. This CDR3 comprises 14 residues. The germline V gene has CDR1 SQVTM and CDR2 ANQGSEA. The CDR3 nucleotides are TGCAGCGTTGAAGATCGTTCCTCCTACAATGAGCGGTTCTTC. It translates to CSVEDRSSYNERFF.

In its sample, this clonotype was seen many times. This sequence joins TRBV19 and TRBJ2-3, with D unclear. The CDR3 consists of 15 residues. Trimming removed 2 bases at V and 3 bases at J, with 12 bases between. Per germline, CDR1 LNHDA and CDR2 SQIVND (reference sequence). The CDR3: CASSIYGSRTDTQYF. The CDR3 DNA reads as TGTGCCAGTAGTATATATGGAAGCAGAACAGATACGCAGTATTTT.

This sequence joins TRBV4-2 and TRBJ1-5, with no clear D. The V end was cut by 0 bases, the J end by 0 bases, with 9 bases between. CDR3 length equals 16 residues. Germline CDR1 reads LGHNA; CDR2 reads YNFKEQ. CDR3 sequence reads: CASSQESRDSNQPQHF. The CDR3 coding sequence is TGTGCCAGCAGCCAAGAATCGCGGGATAGCAATCAGCCCCAGCATTTT.

This clonotype was recorded only once. Since a much larger clone is just one base distant, this may be a read error. V gene TRBV9 combines with J gene TRBJ1-2; 9 nucleotides match TRBD1. Germline CDR1 SGDLS, CDR2 YYNGEE. There are 17 residues in the CDR3. CDR3 DNA: TGTGCCAGCAGCGTCGAGACCCCGACAGGGGGTAGTTATGGCAACACCTTC. It specifies CASSVETPTGGSYGNTF.

This clonotype has just a few counts. This sequence joins TRBV7-9 and TRBJ1-6; 10 positions agree with TRBD1. V shed 5 bases and J 7 bases; nucleotides not matched to a gene: 8. Germline values: CDR1 SEHNR, CDR2 FQNEAQ (reference sequence). The CDR3 has 16 amino acids. This chain's CDR3 is CASSGSGTGENSPLHF. The DNA of the CDR3 is TGTGCCAGCAGCGGATCCGGGACAGGGGAAAATTCACCCCTCCACTTT.

This clonotype has just a few counts. V and J are TRBV19 and TRBJ1-5, with 7 positions matching TRBD1. CDR1 and CDR2 (germline): LNHDA, SQIVND (reference sequence). V shed 1 base, J shed 3 bases, and the junction held 3 bases outside the gene matches. This CDR3 has 15 amino acids. Written as DNA, the CDR3 is TGTGCCAGTAGTATAGCGGGACAGATCAATCAGCCCCAGCATTTT. Translation: CASSIAGQINQPQHF.

The chain carries TRBV5-1 and TRBJ2-7; 7 bases agree with TRBD1. The CDR3 has 15 residues. V trimming: 4 bases; J trimming: 6 bases; junction bases outside the gene matches: 13. Germline lookup yields CDR1 SGHRS and CDR2 YFSETQ. CDR3 in amino acids: CASSIPGTDESEQYF. CDR3 nucleotide sequence: TGCGCCAGCAGCATTCCCGGGACAGACGAGAGCGAGCAGTACTTC.

This clonotype was seen just once. This may be a read error: a much more frequent sequence differs by one nucleotide. V gene TRBV3-1 combines with J gene TRBJ2-7, with TRBD1 identical over 7 bases. J lost 3 bases, V lost 8 bases, and 7 bases had no gene match. The CDR3 has 13 residues. CDR1 is LGHDT and CDR2 is YNNKEL in the germline V gene (reference sequence). The CDR3 here is CASEEGQHYEQYF. For the CDR3, the DNA is TGTGCCAGCGAAGAGGGACAGCACTACGAGCAGTACTTC.

About this clonotype: A much bigger clone sits one base away, suggesting this may be a read error. This rearrangement joins TRBV20-1 to TRBJ1-5; D possibly corresponds to TRBD1 (5 bases). The CDR3 totals 15 residues. CDR1 and CDR2 from the germline V gene are DFQATT and SNEGSKA (reference sequence). The CDR3 sequence is CSARGGRDSNQHQHF. DNA for the CDR3: TGCAGTGCTAGAGGGGGGAGGGATAGCAATCAGCACCAGCATTTT.